These 7 T cell receptor beta chains originate from one sample sequenced in a study of blood T cell repertoires in COVID-19. Libraries were prepared by immunoSEQ multiplex PCR; TCRdb keeps only in-frame clonotypes and omits some of them. The repertoire holds some 91,000 clones, with around four fifths as singletons. Specimen: peripheral blood. The receptors come from a human donor in a cohort sampled during active COVID-19.

This chain links TRBV10-3 with TRBJ2-7; no firm D call. Trimming took 1 base from V and 2 from J, leaving 9 bases between them. The CDR3 runs 14 residues. In germline, CDR1 is ENHRY, CDR2 SYGVKD. The CDR3 coding sequence is TGTGCCATCAGTGAGTTTCCAGATACCTACGAGCAGTACTTC. It encodes CAISEFPDTYEQYF.

The V and J genes are TRBV2 and TRBJ2-5, with D possibly TRBD1 on 6 matching bases. V dropped 6 bases and J dropped 3 bases, with 14 bases sitting between them. The CDR3 sequence is 14 residues long. Germline lookup yields CDR1 SNHLY and CDR2 FYNNEI. DNA of the CDR3: TGTGCCAGCAGCGCTACCACAGGGAAAGAGACCCAGTACTTC. It codes for CASSATTGKETQYF.

The count of this clone is one. The chain combines TRBV19 with TRBJ2-7, with 9 positions matching TRBD1. V lost 4 bases and J lost 7; bases outside the gene matches: 5. Germline assignment: CDR1 LNHDA and CDR2 SQIVND (reference sequence). This CDR3 spans 13 amino acids. This CDR3 reads CASSTTGGGEQYF. CDR3 sequence (DNA): TGTGCCAGTAGTACTACAGGGGGCGGGGAGCAGTACTTC.

This clone was seen a single time. V is TRBV6-6 and J is TRBJ1-5; tentatively, D is TRBD1 (6 bases). V lost 8 bases, J lost 4 bases, and 15 bases lay in between. The CDR3 consists of 14 residues. CDR1 MNHNY and CDR2 SVGAGI come from the germline V gene (reference sequence). CDR3 protein: CASALDRQNQPQHF. The CDR3, as DNA: TGTGCCAGCGCCCTGGACAGACAGAATCAGCCCCAGCATTTT.

The chain uses TRBV19 and TRBJ2-1; D might be TRBD2 (6 bases). This CDR3 comprises 17 residues. Germline values: CDR1 LNHDA, CDR2 SQIVND (reference sequence). V lost 10 bases and J lost 3, with 25 bases in between. The CDR3 sequence: CATSDTLGTPLYNEQFF. CDR3 DNA: TGTGCCACCTCGGACACGTTGGGGACTCCGCTCTACAATGAGCAGTTCTTC. The full variable domain, rest sourced from reference TRBV19 and TRBJ2-1, is DGGITQSPKYLFRKEGQNVTLSCEQNLNHDAMYWYRQDPGQGLRLIYYSQIVNDFQKGDIAEGYSVSREKKESFPLTVTSAQKNPTAFYLCATSDTLGTPLYNEQFFGPGTRLTVL.

The chain is built from TRBV10-1 and TRBJ2-3; TRBD2 matches at 10 bases. Trimming at V came to 0 bases and at J to 7 bases, leaving 4 bases not matched to a gene. The CDR3 has 15 residues. The germline V gene encodes CDR1 WNHNN and CDR2 SYGVQD (reference sequence). This CDR3 is CASSESGTSVHTQYF. In nucleotides, the CDR3 is TGCGCCAGCAGTGAGTCGGGGACTAGCGTACATACGCAGTATTTT.

The chain couples TRBV9 to TRBJ2-2; tentatively, D is TRBD1 (5 bases). Trimming took 0 bases from V and 3 from J, leaving 12 bases between them. The germline V gene has CDR1 SGDLS and CDR2 YYNGEE. CDR3 length equals 16 residues. As DNA, the CDR3 is TGTGCCAGCAGCGTAGCAGTAGGGGCGGACACCGGGGAGCTGTTTTTT. Protein sequence: CASSVAVGADTGELFF.